The T cell receptor (beta chain) described here comes from a study of early T cells in non-severe SARS-CoV-2 infection. Study-wide context: Sequencing was performed on bulk RNA from unsorted whole blood, leaving chains unpaired. The study's findings and limits: VDJdb-based matching was biased toward anti-spike CD8 responses and missed private and CD4 specificities.

As part of library construction, unique molecular identifiers were attached to individual cDNA molecules. MiXCR, run by TCRdb on the 5' RACE reads, gives a single entry per CDR3 protein. The sample has 50,000 to 65,000 distinct CDR3 sequences, around 13% seen once. The table lists this clonotype with a few counts. What it binds is not known. The CDR3 is 15 residues long. The germline V and J ends were trimmed by 1 base and 3 bases, with 10 bases remaining between them. Germline assignment: CDR1 SGHDN and CDR2 FVKESK. The sequence derives from an adult who was a healthcare worker with PCR-confirmed SARS-CoV-2 infection or an uninfected control (not recorded which). The sequenced sample was whole blood. The chain has TRBV14 and TRBJ2-4; D gene unclear. This chain's CDR3 is CASSQAPKGKNIQYF. DNA of the CDR3: TGTGCCAGCAGCCAAGCCCCGAAGGGCAAAAACATTCAGTACTTC.